The source of this T cell receptor (beta chain) is a study of control samples from healthy donors and cancer patients. This clone was seen once. Trimming removed 1 base from V and 5 bases from J, with 8 bases in between. This CDR3 has 13 residues. Germline CDR1 and CDR2: SGHTA and FQGNSA. The repertoire was sequenced with immunoSEQ multiplex PCR; TCRdb's copy has only in-frame clones and lacks some. The sample includes over 15,000 clones, about 89% seen only once; the top ten take about 32%. The clonotype comes from a man aged 55 to 70 with head and neck cancer. Sequenced: PBMCs. This chain connects TRBV7-2 to TRBJ1-2; D is ambiguous. CDR3 DNA sequence: TGTGCCAGCAGCTTAGGGGCAGATTATGGCTACACCTTC. This encodes CASSLGADYGYTF.